A selection of T cell receptor beta chains follows, all from one sample in a study of CD8 T cells in ankylosing spondylitis. MiXCR was run by TCRdb on the 5' RACE reads, yielding one entry per CDR3 protein. The sample records fewer than 550,000 distinct CDR3 sequences, about 5.7% being singletons. Sequencing was done on a sample of blood, either unsorted or a sorted T cell fraction (not recorded which). These TCRs come from a male donor with ankylosing spondylitis. CDR3s include the opening cysteine and the closing phenylalanine or tryptophan. The D gene is left open where the match is weak. Expanded clones get a size class; other rows say once, few or many, or leave the size out.

size	V	J	D	DNA	CDR3
-	TRBV7-9	TRBJ2-2	TRBD1	TGTGCCAGCAGCACGGACAGGGGAGGCACCGGGGAGCTGTTTTTT	CASSTDRGGTGELFF
-	TRBV18	TRBJ2-1	-	TGTGCCAGCTCTACCCAAGCGGGCTCCAGCTCCTACAATGAGCAGTTCTTC	CASSTQAGSSSYNEQFF
many	TRBV3-1	TRBJ1-1	TRBD1	TGTGCCAGCAGCCAAGCCCACAGGGGCGAAGCTTTCTTT	CASSQAHRGEAFF
many	TRBV5-1	TRBJ2-7	-	TGCGCCAGCAGCTTTGGACCTCCTTCTTACGAGCAGTACTTC	CASSFGPPSYEQYF
few	TRBV20-1	TRBJ2-1	-	TGCAGTGCTAGAGATCGGCTGGGGAGAGCCGGGTACAATGAGCAGTTCTTC	CSARDRLGRAGYNEQFF
many	TRBV7-3	TRBJ1-1	TRBD1	TGTGCCAGCAGCCCGGCCCCAGGGGGGAACACTGAAGCTTTCTTT	CASSPAPGGNTEAFF
few	TRBV20-1	TRBJ1-3	-	TGCAGTGCTAGCCTCAGGGGAAAAGGAAACACCATATATTTT	CSASLRGKGNTIYF
-	TRBV7-8	TRBJ2-5	-	TGTGCCAGCAGCTTAGTCGTTAGGGAGACCCAGTACTTC	CASSLVVRETQYF
few	TRBV4-1	TRBJ1-6	-	TGCGCCAGCAGCCAAGATAGCGGTGGCCTCTATAATTCACCCCTCCACTTT	CASSQDSGGLYNSPLHF
-	TRBV4-1	TRBJ1-1	-	TGCGCCAGCAGCCGCGGAGGACGGCTGAACACTGAAGCTTTCTTT	CASSRGGRLNTEAFF
many	TRBV7-2	TRBJ1-2	-	TGTGCCAGCAGCTTTGGGGCAGTCGCCTATGGCTACACCTTC	CASSFGAVAYGYTF
-	TRBV6-2/TRBV6-3	TRBJ2-7	-	TGTGCCAGCAGTCAATCTAGCGCCCGGCAGTACTTC	CASSQSSARQYF
many	TRBV6-5	TRBJ2-5	TRBD2	TGTGCCAGCAGTTACCAACCTAGCGGGGGACAAGAGACCCAGTACTTC	CASSYQPSGGQETQYF
many	TRBV20-1	TRBJ1-5	TRBD1	TGCAGTGCAGGGCCGGCAGGGGGGCAGCCCCAGCATTTT	CSAGPAGGQPQHF
many	TRBV5-1	TRBJ2-5	-	TGCGCCAGCCAGACCACAGGGTTTGGCATCCACCAAGAGACCCAGTACTTC	CASQTTGFGIHQETQYF
few	TRBV7-8	TRBJ2-1	TRBD2	TGTGCCAGCAGCTTCCCGAGGAGACTAGCGGGAGGGGGCAATGAGCAGTTCTTC	CASSFPRRLAGGGNEQFF
many	TRBV24-1	TRBJ2-3	-	TGTGCCACCAGTGATGGTCGACTGTCCACAGATACGCAGTATTTT	CATSDGRLSTDTQYF
many	TRBV12-3/TRBV12-4	TRBJ1-4	-	TGTGCCAGCAGTTTTCTCCGGGACACCGAAAAACTGTTTTTT	CASSFLRDTEKLFF
many	TRBV6-1	TRBJ2-7	TRBD2	TGTGCCAGCACCCTAAGTTTGACTAGCAGTTACGAGCAGTACTTC	CASTLSLTSSYEQYF
many	TRBV12-3/TRBV12-4	TRBJ2-2	TRBD2	TGTGCCAGCAGCGGCGGGAGTGGAACCGGGGAGCTGTTTTTT	CASSGGSGTGELFF
many	TRBV12-3/TRBV12-4	TRBJ2-3	-	TGTGCCAGCAGGTGGGACATCACAGATACGCAGTATTTT	CASRWDITDTQYF
many	TRBV7-2	TRBJ1-1	TRBD1	TGTGCCAGCAGCGGGTACAGGGGAGGGGCTGAAGCTTTCTTT	CASSGYRGGAEAFF
many	TRBV9	TRBJ2-3	-	TGTGCCAGCAGCGTAACAGGGACCATTACAGGCACGCAGTATTTT	CASSVTGTITGTQYF
many	TRBV5-1	TRBJ1-1	-	TGCGCCAGCAGCTTGGTCGCAGAAATGAACACTGAAGCTTTCTTT	CASSLVAEMNTEAFF
many	TRBV5-1	TRBJ2-3	TRBD2	TGCGCCAGCAGCTTTAGCGGGGGGGCCAGAGATACGCAGTATTTT	CASSFSGGARDTQYF
many	TRBV5-1	TRBJ2-1	-	TGCGCCAGCAGCTCACGACTGATCGGGGGTAATGAGCAGTTCTTC	CASSSRLIGGNEQFF
-	TRBV4-3	TRBJ2-7	-	TGCGACAGCAGCCAAGCCCAAACAGGAATGTACAACTACGAGCAGTACTTC	CDSSQAQTGMYNYEQYF
-	TRBV6-1	TRBJ2-7	TRBD1	TGTGCCAGCATGGGGACAGCGCCCTACGAGCAGTACTTC	CASMGTAPYEQYF
many	TRBV11-2	TRBJ2-1	TRBD2	TGTGCCAGCAGCTTAGGGAAATATGGACTAGCGGGGATTAATGAGCAGTTCTTC	CASSLGKYGLAGINEQFF
few	TRBV4-3	TRBJ2-7	TRBD2	TGCGCCAGCAGCCAAGCCGGGGGGGAATCCTACGAGCAGTACTTC	CASSQAGGESYEQYF
many	TRBV7-2	TRBJ2-2	-	TGTGCCAGCAGCCCCCCAGGGTGGCAGTCGAACACCGGGGAGCTGTTTTTT	CASSPPGWQSNTGELFF
many	TRBV5-1	TRBJ2-7	-	TGCGCCAGCAGCTTGGAGCCGAACCCAGGAGAGCAGTACTTC	CASSLEPNPGEQYF
many	TRBV29-1	TRBJ1-1	-	TGCAGCGTTGGGTATAGGACCCACGGCGGCACTGAAGCTTTCTTT	CSVGYRTHGGTEAFF
many	TRBV6-5	TRBJ1-1	-	TGTGCCAGCAGTTACAGGGGTGAAAACACTGAAGCTTTCTTT	CASSYRGENTEAFF
many	TRBV5-1	TRBJ1-2	-	TGCGCCAGCAGCCGGGATGGGGGCCAGCCCACACTCTATGGCTACACCTTC	CASSRDGGQPTLYGYTF
few	TRBV28	TRBJ2-6	-	TGTGCCAGCAGCAGCCGTGGGGGTTCGGCTGGGGCCAACGTCCTGACTTTC	CASSSRGGSAGANVLTF
many	TRBV5-6	TRBJ2-3	-	TGTGCCAGCAGCCGAAGGGATGGCACAGATACGCAGTATTTT	CASSRRDGTDTQYF
many	TRBV7-9	TRBJ2-2	TRBD1	TGTGCCAGCAGCCCCGGGACAGCCGGGGAGCTGTTTTTT	CASSPGTAGELFF
many	TRBV6-2/TRBV6-3	TRBJ2-5	-	TGTGCCAGCAGGGGGCTAGCTGAGACCCAGTACTTC	CASRGLAETQYF
-	TRBV20-1	TRBJ2-6	-	TGCAGTGCCCGGGACGGACTTTACTCTGGGGCCAACGTCCTGACTTTC	CSARDGLYSGANVLTF
many	TRBV6-5	TRBJ1-6	-	TGTGCCAGCAGTTACGCCACCGGGACGGAGAATTCACCCCTCCACTTT	CASSYATGTENSPLHF
-	TRBV10-3	TRBJ1-1	-	TGTGCCACCGGGGTTTCGGGGAACACTGAAGCTTTCTTT	CATGVSGNTEAFF
many	TRBV11-2	TRBJ1-4	-	TGTGCCAGCAGCTTTGGGCCTGAGGGTAATGAAAAACTGTTTTTT	CASSFGPEGNEKLFF
many	TRBV4-2	TRBJ2-5	TRBD2	TGTGCCAGCAGCAGGGGCGGGGGATACCAAGAGACCCAGTACTTC	CASSRGGGYQETQYF
-	TRBV4-1	TRBJ1-5	-	TGCGCCAGCAGCCAAGAGGGACGAAATAGCAATCAGCCCCAGCATTTT	CASSQEGRNSNQPQHF
many	TRBV29-1	TRBJ2-7	-	TGCAGCGTCTGGGGACCACGACTCTCCTCCTACGAGCAGTACTTC	CSVWGPRLSSYEQYF
many	TRBV27	TRBJ2-7	-	TGTGCCAGCAGTGGACTCTCGAGCTCCTACGAGCAGTACTTC	CASSGLSSSYEQYF
many	TRBV20-1	TRBJ1-1	-	TGCAGGGGATTGGGCAGTCTGAACACTGAAGCTTTCTTT	CRGLGSLNTEAFF
many	TRBV5-1	TRBJ2-1	-	TGCGCCAGCATAGGAGACAGGACCGGCCCGAGCTCCTACAATGAGCAGTTCTTC	CASIGDRTGPSSYNEQFF
-	TRBV10-3	TRBJ2-7	-	TGTGCCATCACTGAATCAAGCGGTACCTCCTACGAGCAGCACTTC	CAITESSGTSYEQHF
many	TRBV5-1	TRBJ2-7	-	TGCGCCAGCAGCTCGAAGGGATCAATGTTGTACGAGCAGTACTTC	CASSSKGSMLYEQYF
many	TRBV20-1	TRBJ2-1	-	TGCAGTGCTCTTTTTCATGTCTCCTACAATGAGCAGTTCTTC	CSALFHVSYNEQFF
many	TRBV5-1	TRBJ1-2	-	TGCGCCAGCAGCTTTATCGGCAGGACCTATGGCTACACCTTC	CASSFIGRTYGYTF
many	TRBV10-3	TRBJ2-1	TRBD2	TGTGCCATCAGTGTTGCTAGCGGGAGGGTTGATGAGCAGTTCTTC	CAISVASGRVDEQFF
many	TRBV4-2	TRBJ1-1	-	TGTGCCAGCAGCCAAGATAATGAAGGGAAGGATACTTTCTTT	CASSQDNEGKDTFF
many	TRBV10-3	TRBJ1-1	-	TGTGCCATCAGTGTTGGGGAACCTCTTACAGCTTTCTTT	CAISVGEPLTAFF
many	TRBV20-1	TRBJ1-4	-	TGCAGTGCTAGAGAAGGTGACCCCAACGGGGAAAAACTGTTTTTT	CSAREGDPNGEKLFF